The sample holds many counts of the clone carrying this TCR beta chain. No antigen is known for it. Original methodology: To classify distant metastasis in papillary thyroid cancer, a model was built from CDR3 differences across clinicopathological groups. TCRdb re-clonotyped the PCR reads through MiXCR. The V and J calls shown here were made by TCRdb, not taken from the authors' results. The sample has about 47,000 clones, around 25% seen once. V shed 5 bases and J shed 0 bases, with 19 bases lying between them. Germline loops: CDR1 KGHSH, CDR2 LQKENI. The CDR3 is 17 residues long. This entry comes from a study of metastatic and nonmetastatic thyroid tumors. In the study overall: Malignant and benign thyroid patients had repertoires compared in peripheral blood and tumor or nodule tissue.

Study-level results: It was reported that TCR beta diversity was significantly higher in malignant thyroid tumors than benign nodules, in blood and tumor.

Before thyroid surgery, none of the patients had received any treatment. The sequence derives from a male donor with papillary thyroid cancer or a benign thyroid nodule (not recorded which). Some clones in this sample may be carry-over from other donors' samples. Specimen: blood. The genes are TRBV18 and TRBJ1-2, with D possibly matching TRBD1 (6 bases). CDR3 sequence reads: CASSIRDKADTNYGYTF. The CDR3 DNA sequence: TGTGCCAGCTCAATCCGGGACAAGGCTGACACTAACTATGGCTACACCTTC. The variable domain in full, completed from reference TRBV18 and TRBJ1-2, reads NAGVMQNPRHLVRRRGQEARLRCSPMKGHSHVYWYRQLPEEGLKFMVYLQKENIIDESGMPKERFSAEFPKEGPSILRIQQVVRGDSAAYFCASSIRDKADTNYGYTFGSGTRLTVV.